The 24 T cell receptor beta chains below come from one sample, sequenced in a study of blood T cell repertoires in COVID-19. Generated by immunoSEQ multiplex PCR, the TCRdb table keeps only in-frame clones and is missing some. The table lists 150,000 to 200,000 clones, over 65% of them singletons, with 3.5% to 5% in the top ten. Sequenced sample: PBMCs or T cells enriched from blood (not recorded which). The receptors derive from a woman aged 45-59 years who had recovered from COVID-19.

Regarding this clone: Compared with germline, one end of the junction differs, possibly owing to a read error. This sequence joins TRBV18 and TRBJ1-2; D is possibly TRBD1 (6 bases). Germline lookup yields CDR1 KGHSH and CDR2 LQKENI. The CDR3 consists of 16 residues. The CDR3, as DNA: TGTGCCAGCTCCCCTGAGGGGGGGCGGACCATCTCCCGGCCCCTCTTC. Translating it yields CASSPEGGRTISRPLF.

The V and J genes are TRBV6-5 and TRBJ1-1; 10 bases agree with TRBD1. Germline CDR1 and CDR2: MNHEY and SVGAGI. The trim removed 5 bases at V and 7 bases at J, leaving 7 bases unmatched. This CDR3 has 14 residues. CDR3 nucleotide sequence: TGTGCCAGCAGTAGCTACCGGGACAGGGGTGAAGCTTTCTTT. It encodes CASSSYRDRGEAFF.

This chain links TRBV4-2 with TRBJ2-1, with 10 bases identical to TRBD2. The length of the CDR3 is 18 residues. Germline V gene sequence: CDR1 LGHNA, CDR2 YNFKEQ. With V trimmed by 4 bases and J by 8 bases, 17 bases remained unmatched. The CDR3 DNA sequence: TGTGCCAGCAGCCTTCGTGCTAGCGGGGGTGGGGGTGGGGATGAGCAGTTCTTC. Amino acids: CASSLRASGGGGGDEQFF.

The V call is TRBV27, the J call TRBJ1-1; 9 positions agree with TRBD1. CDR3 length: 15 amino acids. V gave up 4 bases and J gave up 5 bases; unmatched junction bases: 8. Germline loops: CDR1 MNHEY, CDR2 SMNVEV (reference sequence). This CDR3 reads CASSSLGTGMTEAFF. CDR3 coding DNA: TGTGCCAGCAGTTCCCTGGGGACAGGGATGACTGAAGCTTTCTTT.

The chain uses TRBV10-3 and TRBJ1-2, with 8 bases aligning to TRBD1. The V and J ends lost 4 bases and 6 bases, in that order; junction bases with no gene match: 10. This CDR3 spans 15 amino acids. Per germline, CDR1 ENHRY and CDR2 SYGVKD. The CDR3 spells CAISGLGQGLNGYTF. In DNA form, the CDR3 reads TGTGCCATCAGTGGTCTAGGACAGGGATTGAATGGCTACACCTTC.

CDR3 sequence (DNA): TGTGCCAGCTCACCAGCTGCCTCTAGCGGGAGGGCCCCGAGCTCCTACAATGAGCAGTTCTTC. This gives the protein CASSPAASSGRAPSSYNEQFF. The V call is TRBV18, the J call TRBJ2-1; 12 bases agree with TRBD2. Germline V gene data show CDR1 as KGHSH and CDR2 as LQKENI. V trimming: 2 bases; J trimming: 0 bases; junction bases outside the gene matches: 14. The CDR3 is made up of 21 amino acids.

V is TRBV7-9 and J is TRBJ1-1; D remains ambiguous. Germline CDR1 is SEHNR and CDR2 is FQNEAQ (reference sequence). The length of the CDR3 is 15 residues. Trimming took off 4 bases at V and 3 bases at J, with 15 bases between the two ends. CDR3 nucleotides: TGTGCCAGCAGCTCCAATAGGGAGATAGACACTGAAGCTTTCTTT. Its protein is CASSSNREIDTEAFF.

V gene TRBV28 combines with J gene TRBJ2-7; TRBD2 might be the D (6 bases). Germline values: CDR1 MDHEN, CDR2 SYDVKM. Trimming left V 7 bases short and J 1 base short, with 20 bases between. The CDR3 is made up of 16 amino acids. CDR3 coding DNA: TGTGCCAGCACCAAAACGTGGGGACTGAGGTCCTACGAGCAGTACGTC. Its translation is CASTKTWGLRSYEQYV.

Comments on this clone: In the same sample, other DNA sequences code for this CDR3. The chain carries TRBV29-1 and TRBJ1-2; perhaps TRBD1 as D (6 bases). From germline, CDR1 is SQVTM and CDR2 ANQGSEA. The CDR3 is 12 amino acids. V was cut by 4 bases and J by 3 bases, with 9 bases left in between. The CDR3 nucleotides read TGCAGCGTTGTAAGGGGGTACTATGGCTACACCTTC. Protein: CSVVRGYYGYTF.

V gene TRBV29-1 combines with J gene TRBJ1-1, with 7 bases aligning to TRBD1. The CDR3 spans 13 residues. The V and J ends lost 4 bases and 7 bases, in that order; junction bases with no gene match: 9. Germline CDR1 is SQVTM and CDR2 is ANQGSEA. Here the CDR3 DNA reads TGCAGCGTTGGCGGACAGGCCGCCCTTGAAGCTTTCTTT. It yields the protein CSVGGQAALEAFF.

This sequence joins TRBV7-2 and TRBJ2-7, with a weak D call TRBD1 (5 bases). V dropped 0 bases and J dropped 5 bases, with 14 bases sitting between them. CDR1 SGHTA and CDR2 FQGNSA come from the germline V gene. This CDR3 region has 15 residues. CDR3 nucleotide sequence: TGTGCCAGCAGCTTAGCAGACAGACCCGTCCACGAGCAGTACGTC. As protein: CASSLADRPVHEQYV.

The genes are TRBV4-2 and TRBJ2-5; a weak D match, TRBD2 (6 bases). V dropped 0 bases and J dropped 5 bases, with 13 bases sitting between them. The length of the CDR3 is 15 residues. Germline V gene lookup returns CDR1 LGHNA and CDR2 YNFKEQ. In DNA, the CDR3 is TGTGCCAGCAGCCAAGACCCGAGACTAGGCGAGACCCAGTACTTC. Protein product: CASSQDPRLGETQYF.

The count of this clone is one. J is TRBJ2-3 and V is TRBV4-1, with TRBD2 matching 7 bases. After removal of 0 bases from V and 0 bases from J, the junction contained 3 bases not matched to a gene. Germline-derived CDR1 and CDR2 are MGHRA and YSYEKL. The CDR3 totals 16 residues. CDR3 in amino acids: CASSQDGGSSTDTQYF. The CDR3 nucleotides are TGCGCCAGCAGCCAAGATGGCGGGAGTAGCACAGATACGCAGTATTTT.

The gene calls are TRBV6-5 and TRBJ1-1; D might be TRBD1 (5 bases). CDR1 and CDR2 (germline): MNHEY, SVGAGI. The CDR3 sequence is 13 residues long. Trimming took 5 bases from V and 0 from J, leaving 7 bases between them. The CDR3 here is CASSRQMNTEAFF. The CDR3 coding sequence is TGTGCCAGCAGTCGACAGATGAACACTGAAGCTTTCTTT.

CDR3 protein: CASSQHRGQRGNTIYF. CDR3 bases: TGTGCCAGCAGCCAACACAGGGGGCAGCGTGGAAACACCATATATTTT. This chain joins TRBV3-1 (or the pseudogene TRBV3-2) and TRBJ1-3, with 9 bases matching TRBD1. CDR1 and CDR2 (germline): LGHDT, YNNKEL (reference sequence). This CDR3 spans 16 amino acids. V trimming: 2 bases; J trimming: 3 bases; junction bases outside the gene matches: 5.

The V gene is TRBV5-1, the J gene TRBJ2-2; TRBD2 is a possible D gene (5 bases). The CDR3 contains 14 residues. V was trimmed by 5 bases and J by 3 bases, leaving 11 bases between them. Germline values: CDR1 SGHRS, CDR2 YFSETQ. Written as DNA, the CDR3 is TGCGCCAGCAGTCGGGGTACGGACACCGGGGAGCTGTTTTTT. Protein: CASSRGTDTGELFF.

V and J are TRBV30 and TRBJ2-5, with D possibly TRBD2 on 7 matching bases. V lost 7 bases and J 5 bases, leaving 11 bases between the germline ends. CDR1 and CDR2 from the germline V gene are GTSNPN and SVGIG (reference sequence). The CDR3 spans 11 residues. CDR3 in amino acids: CASGGRETQYF. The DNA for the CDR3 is TGTGCCTCCGGGGGGCGGGAGACCCAGTACTTC.

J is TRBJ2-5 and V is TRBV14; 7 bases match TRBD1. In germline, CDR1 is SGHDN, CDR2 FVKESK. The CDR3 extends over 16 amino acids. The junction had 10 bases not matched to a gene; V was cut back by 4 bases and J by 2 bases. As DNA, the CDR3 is TGTGCCAGCAGCCCCCGGACAGGCCCTAATCAAGAGACCCAGTACTTC. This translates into CASSPRTGPNQETQYF. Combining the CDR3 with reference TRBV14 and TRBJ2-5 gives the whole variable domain EAGVTQFPSHSVIEKGQTVTLRCDPISGHDNLYWYRRVMGKEIKFLLHFVKESKQDESGMPNNRFLAERTGGTYSTLKVQPAELEDSGVYFCASSPRTGPNQETQYFGPGTRLLVL.

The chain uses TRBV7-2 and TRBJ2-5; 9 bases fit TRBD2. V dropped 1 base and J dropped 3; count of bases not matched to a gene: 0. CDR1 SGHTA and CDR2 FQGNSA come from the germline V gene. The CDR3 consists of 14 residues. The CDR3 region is CASSLGLAEETQYF. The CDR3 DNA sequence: TGTGCCAGCAGCTTAGGACTAGCGGAAGAGACCCAGTACTTC.

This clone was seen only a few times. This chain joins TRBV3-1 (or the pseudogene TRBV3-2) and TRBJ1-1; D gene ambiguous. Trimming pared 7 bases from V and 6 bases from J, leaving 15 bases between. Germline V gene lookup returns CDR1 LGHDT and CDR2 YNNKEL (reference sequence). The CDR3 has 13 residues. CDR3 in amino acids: CASMREGRAEAFF. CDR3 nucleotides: TGTGCCAGCATGCGGGAAGGGAGGGCTGAAGCTTTCTTT.

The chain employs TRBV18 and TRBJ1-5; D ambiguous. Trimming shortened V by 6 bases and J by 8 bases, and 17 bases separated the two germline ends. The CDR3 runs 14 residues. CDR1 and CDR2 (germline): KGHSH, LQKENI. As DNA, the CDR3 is TGTGCCAGCTCCCTGGCCGGGGAGAGGGAGCCCCAGCATTTT. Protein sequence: CASSLAGEREPQHF.

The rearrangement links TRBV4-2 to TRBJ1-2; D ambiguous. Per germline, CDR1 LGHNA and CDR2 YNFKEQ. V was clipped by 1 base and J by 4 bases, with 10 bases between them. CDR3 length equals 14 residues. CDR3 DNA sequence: TGTGCCAGCAGCCAAGGCACTCTTGGCTATGGCTACACCTTC. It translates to CASSQGTLGYGYTF.

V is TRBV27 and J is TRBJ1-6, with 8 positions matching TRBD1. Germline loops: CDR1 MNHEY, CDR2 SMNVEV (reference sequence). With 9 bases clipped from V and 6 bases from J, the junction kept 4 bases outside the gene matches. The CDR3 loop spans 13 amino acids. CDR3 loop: CASRTGINSPLHF. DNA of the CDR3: TGTGCCAGTCGGACAGGGATTAATTCACCCCTCCACTTT.

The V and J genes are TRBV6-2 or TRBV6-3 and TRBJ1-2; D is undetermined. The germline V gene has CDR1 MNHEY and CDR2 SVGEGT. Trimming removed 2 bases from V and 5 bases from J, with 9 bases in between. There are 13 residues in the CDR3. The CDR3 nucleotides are TGTGCCAGCAGTTACGTCCGGGAATATGGCTACACCTTC. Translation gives CASSYVREYGYTF.